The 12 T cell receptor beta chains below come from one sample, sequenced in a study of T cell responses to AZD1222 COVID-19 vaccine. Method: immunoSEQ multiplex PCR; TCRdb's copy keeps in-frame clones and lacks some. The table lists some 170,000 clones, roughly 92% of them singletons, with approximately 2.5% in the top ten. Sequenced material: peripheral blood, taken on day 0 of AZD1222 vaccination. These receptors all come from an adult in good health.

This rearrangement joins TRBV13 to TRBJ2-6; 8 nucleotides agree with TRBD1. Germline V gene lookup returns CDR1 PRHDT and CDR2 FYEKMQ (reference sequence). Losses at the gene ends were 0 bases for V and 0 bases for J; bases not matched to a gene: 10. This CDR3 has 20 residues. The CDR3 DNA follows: TGTGCCAGCAGCTTAGGATGGTGGGGACAGGTTATCTCTGGGGCCAACGTCCTGACTTTC. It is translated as CASSLGWWGQVISGANVLTF.

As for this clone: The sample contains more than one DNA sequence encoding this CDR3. The CDR3 region is CASSLGTSGSYEQYF. CDR3 bases: TGCGCCAGCAGCTTGGGGACTAGCGGTTCCTACGAGCAGTACTTC. This chain joins TRBV5-1 and TRBJ2-7, with 10 bases that match TRBD2. This CDR3 contains 15 residues. CDR1 SGHRS and CDR2 YFSETQ come from the germline V gene. V trimming: 0 bases; J trimming: 1 base; junction bases outside the gene matches: 1.

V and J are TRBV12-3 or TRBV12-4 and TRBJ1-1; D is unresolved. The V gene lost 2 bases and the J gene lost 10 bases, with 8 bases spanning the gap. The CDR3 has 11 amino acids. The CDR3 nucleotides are TGTGCCAGCAGTTTAAGGGCGGGAGCTTTCTTT. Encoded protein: CASSLRAGAFF.

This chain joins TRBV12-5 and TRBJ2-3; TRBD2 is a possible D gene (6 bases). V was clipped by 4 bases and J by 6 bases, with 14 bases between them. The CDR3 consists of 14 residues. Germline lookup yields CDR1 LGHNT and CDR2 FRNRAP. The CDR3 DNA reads TGTGCTAGTGGTTATCGGGAGTCTCGGGATACGCAGTATTTT. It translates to CASGYRESRDTQYF.

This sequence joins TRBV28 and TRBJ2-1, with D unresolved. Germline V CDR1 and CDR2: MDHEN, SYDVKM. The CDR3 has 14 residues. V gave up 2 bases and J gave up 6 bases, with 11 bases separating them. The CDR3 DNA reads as TGTGCCAGCAGTTTACGAGTCCCCGGCAATGAGCAGTTCTTC. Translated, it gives CASSLRVPGNEQFF. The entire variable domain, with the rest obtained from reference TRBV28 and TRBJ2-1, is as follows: DVKVTQSSRYLVKRTGEKVFLECVQDMDHENMFWYRQDPGLGLRLIYFSYDVKMKEKGDIPEGYSVSREKKERFSLILESASTNQTSMYLCASSLRVPGNEQFFGPGTRLTVL.

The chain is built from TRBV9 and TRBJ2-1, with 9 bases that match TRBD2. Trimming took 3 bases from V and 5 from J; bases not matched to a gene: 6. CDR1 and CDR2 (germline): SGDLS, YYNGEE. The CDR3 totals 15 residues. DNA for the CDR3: TGTGCCAGCAGCGGAACAGGACTAGCGAACAATGAGCAGTTCTTC. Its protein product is CASSGTGLANNEQFF.

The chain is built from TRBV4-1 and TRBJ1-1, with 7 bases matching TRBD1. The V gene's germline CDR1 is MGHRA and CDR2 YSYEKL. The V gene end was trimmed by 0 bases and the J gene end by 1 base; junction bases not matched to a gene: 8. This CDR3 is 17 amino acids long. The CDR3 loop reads CASSQEVTGAGNTEAFF. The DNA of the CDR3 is TGCGCCAGCAGCCAAGAAGTAACAGGGGCCGGGAACACTGAAGCTTTCTTT.

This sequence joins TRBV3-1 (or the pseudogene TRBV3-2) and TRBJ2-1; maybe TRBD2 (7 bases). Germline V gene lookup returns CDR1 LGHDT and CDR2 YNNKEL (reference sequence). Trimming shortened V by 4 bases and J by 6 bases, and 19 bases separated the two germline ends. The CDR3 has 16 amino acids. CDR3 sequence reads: CASSLWGAGQRNEQFF. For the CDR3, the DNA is TGTGCCAGCAGCCTCTGGGGAGCGGGACAACGCAATGAGCAGTTCTTC.

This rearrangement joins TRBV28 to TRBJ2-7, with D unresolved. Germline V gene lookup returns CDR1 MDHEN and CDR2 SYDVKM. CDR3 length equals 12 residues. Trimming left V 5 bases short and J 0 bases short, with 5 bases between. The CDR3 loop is CASSRPSYEQYF. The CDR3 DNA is TGTGCCAGCAGTCGACCCTCCTACGAGCAGTACTTC.

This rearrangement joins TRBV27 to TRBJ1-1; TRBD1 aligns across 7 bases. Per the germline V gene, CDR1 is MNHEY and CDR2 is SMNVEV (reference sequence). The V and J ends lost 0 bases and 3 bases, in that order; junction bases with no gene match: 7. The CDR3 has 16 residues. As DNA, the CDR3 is TGTGCCAGCAGTTTATCTCGGACAGGTGGATACACTGAAGCTTTCTTT. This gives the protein CASSLSRTGGYTEAFF.

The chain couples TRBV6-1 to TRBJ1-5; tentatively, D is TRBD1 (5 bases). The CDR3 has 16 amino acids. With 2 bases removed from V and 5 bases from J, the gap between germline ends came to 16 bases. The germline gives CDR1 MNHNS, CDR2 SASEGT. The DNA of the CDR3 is TGTGCCAGCAGTGAAAGAGGCAGGGAAAGGGATCAGCCCCAGCATTTT. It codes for CASSERGRERDQPQHF.

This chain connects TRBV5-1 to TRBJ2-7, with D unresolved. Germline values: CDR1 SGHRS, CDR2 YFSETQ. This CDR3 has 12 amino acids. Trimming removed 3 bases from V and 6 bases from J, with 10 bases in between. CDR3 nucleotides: TGCGCCAGCAGCTCCCGGGCCTTCGAGCAGTACTTC. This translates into CASSSRAFEQYF.